Shown below are 29 T cell receptor beta chains from a single sample sequenced in a study of blood T cell repertoires in COVID-19. Sequencing used immunoSEQ multiplex PCR; TCRdb keeps in-frame clones, though not all of them. The profile shows about 200,000 clones, around 87% of them singletons. The specimen was peripheral blood. These receptors were collected from a man aged 50 or older with acute or convalescent COVID-19.

This chain joins TRBV6-2 or TRBV6-3 and TRBJ2-6, with 10 nucleotides matching TRBD1. The V gene end was trimmed by 2 bases and the J gene end by 1 base; junction bases not matched to a gene: 2. The CDR3 spans 17 residues. Per the germline V gene, CDR1 is MNHEY and CDR2 is SVGEGT. DNA of the CDR3: TGTGCCAGCAGTTACCCGGGACAGGGGTCTGGGGCCAACGTCCTGACTTTC. Its protein product is CASSYPGQGSGANVLTF.

This sequence joins TRBV24-1 and TRBJ2-1; 12 nucleotides agree with TRBD2. Germline V gene data show CDR1 as KGHDR and CDR2 as SFDVKD. The ends lost 3 bases at V and 7 bases at J; junction bases unmatched: 6. The CDR3 has 16 residues. CDR3 sequence: CATSDPSGRVINEQFF. Here the CDR3 DNA reads TGTGCCACCAGTGATCCTAGCGGGAGGGTTATAAATGAGCAGTTCTTC.

As DNA, the CDR3 is TGTGCCAGCAGCTCCATCCACTTCAGGGTTGGCTACACCTTC. Translation gives CASSSIHFRVGYTF. V and J are TRBV11-2 and TRBJ1-2, with a tentative D call TRBD1 (5 bases). The CDR3 spans 14 residues. The ends were cut back, 4 bases at V and 7 bases at J, with 16 bases in the middle. Germline V gene data show CDR1 as SGHAT and CDR2 as FQNNGV.

The chain uses TRBV18 and TRBJ2-1; TRBD2 aligns across 9 bases. The J segment lost 6 bases and the V segment lost 3 bases, leaving 6 bases of the junction unmatched. Germline V gene data show CDR1 as KGHSH and CDR2 as LQKENI. CDR3 size: 15 residues. The CDR3 protein is CASSPAGGPGNEQFF. The CDR3 nucleotides read TGTGCCAGCTCACCGGCGGGGGGGCCAGGCAATGAGCAGTTCTTC.

This clone was seen more than once but under ten times. J is TRBJ1-1 and V is TRBV5-1; 7 bases are a match to TRBD1. This CDR3 comprises 14 residues. J gave up 10 bases and V 0 bases, and 9 bases lay outside the gene matches. The germline gives CDR1 SGHRS, CDR2 YFSETQ. DNA of the CDR3: TGCGCCAGCAGCTTGGCCATTAGGGGGCGCGGAGCTTTCTTT. Its protein is CASSLAIRGRGAFF.

There are a few counts of this clone. The chain recombines TRBV19 with TRBJ2-4, with 9 bases matching TRBD2. Germline-derived CDR1 and CDR2 are LNHDA and SQIVND (reference sequence). The CDR3 has 18 amino acids. Losses at the gene ends were 6 bases for V and 0 bases for J; bases not matched to a gene: 12. The CDR3 nucleotides are TGTGCCAGTAGACCGATCCGAGCTAGCGGGGTAGCCAAAAACATTCAGTACTTC. The encoded protein is CASRPIRASGVAKNIQYF. Full variable domain (outside the CDR3, taken from reference TRBV19 and TRBJ2-4): DGGITQSPKYLFRKEGQNVTLSCEQNLNHDAMYWYRQDPGQGLRLIYYSQIVNDFQKGDIAEGYSVSREKKESFPLTVTSAQKNPTAFYLCASRPIRASGVAKNIQYFGAGTRLSVL.

In this sample, this clone turned up a few times. V gene TRBV18 combines with J gene TRBJ2-7; no firm D call. Trimming stripped 3 bases from V and 5 bases from J, with 8 bases between. The CDR3 runs 12 residues. The germline CDR1 and CDR2 sequences are KGHSH and LQKENI. CDR3 region: CASSPGLHEQYF. Written as DNA, the CDR3 is TGTGCCAGCTCACCTGGCCTCCACGAGCAGTACTTC.

The rearrangement links TRBV6-2 or TRBV6-3 to TRBJ2-7, with 7 positions matching TRBD2. Germline lookup yields CDR1 MNHEY and CDR2 SVGEGT. The CDR3 is 19 residues long. The trim removed 2 bases at V and 1 base at J, leaving 17 bases unmatched. The CDR3 DNA sequence: TGTGCCAGCAGTTACGCCCCCCCTGCCGGACTAGTAAGGTCCTACGAGCAGTACGTC. It yields the protein CASSYAPPAGLVRSYEQYV.

The chain has TRBV5-1 and TRBJ1-1; tentative D call: TRBD1 (5 bases). In germline, CDR1 is SGHRS, CDR2 YFSETQ. The V and J ends lost 0 bases and 4 bases respectively, with 16 bases between them. The CDR3 totals 16 residues. CDR3 loop: CASSLGQGLGGTEAFF. Here the CDR3 DNA reads TGCGCCAGCAGCTTGGGGCAGGGTCTTGGTGGCACTGAAGCTTTCTTT.

The chain combines TRBV15 with TRBJ2-1, with a possible D match to TRBD2 (6 bases). Germline CDR1 LNHNV, CDR2 YYDKDF (reference sequence). With 5 bases removed from V and 0 bases from J, the gap between germline ends came to 14 bases. The CDR3 spans 16 residues. The CDR3 DNA is TGTGCCACCAGCGTCGGGACTCCCCTCTCCTACAATGAGCAGTTCTTC. It translates to CATSVGTPLSYNEQFF. The whole variable domain, filled in from reference TRBV15 and TRBJ2-1, reads DAMVIQNPRYQVTQFGKPVTLSCSQTLNHNVMYWYQQKSSQAPKLLFHYYDKDFNNEADTPDNFQSRRPNTSFCFLDIRSPGLGDTAMYLCATSVGTPLSYNEQFFGPGTRLTVL.

This chain links TRBV19 with TRBJ1-5; 9 bases match TRBD1. Per the germline V gene, CDR1 is LNHDA and CDR2 is SQIVND (reference sequence). The ends lost 5 bases at V and 1 base at J; junction bases unmatched: 9. The CDR3 loop spans 17 amino acids. CDR3 coding DNA: TGTGCCAGTAGTCCTAGGGGACAGGGTCGAAGCAATCAGCCCCAGCATTTT. It is translated as CASSPRGQGRSNQPQHF.

The chain combines TRBV6-5 with TRBJ2-3, with TRBD2 identical over 12 bases. CDR1 and CDR2 (germline): MNHEY, SVGAGI. The CDR3 loop spans 14 amino acids. The V and J ends lost 6 bases and 7 bases, in that order; junction bases with no gene match: 5. DNA of the CDR3: TGTGCCAGCAGGACTAGCGGGGGCGGGAATACGCAGTATTTT. Translation: CASRTSGGGNTQYF.

J is TRBJ2-1 and V is TRBV28; the D is unclear. The CDR3 is 13 residues long. Germline V gene data show CDR1 as MDHEN and CDR2 as SYDVKM. V dropped 5 bases and J dropped 8 bases, with 13 bases sitting between them. CDR3 DNA sequence: TGTGCCAGCAGTCTTTTGGGCCGGTATGAGCAGTTCTTC. As protein: CASSLLGRYEQFF.

This sequence joins TRBV24-1 and TRBJ2-5; 8 bases agree with TRBD1. The CDR3 contains 15 residues. In germline, CDR1 is KGHDR, CDR2 SFDVKD. The J segment lost 2 bases and the V segment lost 4 bases, leaving 5 bases of the junction unmatched. The CDR3 here is CATSEWDRRQETQYF. CDR3 in DNA: TGTGCCACCAGTGAGTGGGACAGGCGACAAGAGACCCAGTACTTC.

This clone came up once. This rearrangement joins TRBV28 to TRBJ2-7; TRBD2 matches at 8 bases. The J segment lost 3 bases and the V segment lost 3 bases, leaving 7 bases of the junction unmatched. The CDR3 covers 15 residues. The germline V gene encodes CDR1 MDHEN and CDR2 SYDVKM. The CDR3 reads CASSFLAGSGYEQYF. The CDR3 DNA reads as TGTGCCAGCAGTTTCTTAGCGGGGTCGGGCTACGAGCAGTACTTC. The whole variable domain, filled in from reference TRBV28 and TRBJ2-7, reads DVKVTQSSRYLVKRTGEKVFLECVQDMDHENMFWYRQDPGLGLRLIYFSYDVKMKEKGDIPEGYSVSREKKERFSLILESASTNQTSMYLCASSFLAGSGYEQYFGPGTRLTVT.

The chain combines TRBV6-5 with TRBJ2-1, with TRBD2 matching 12 bases. The CDR3 totals 15 residues. The germline V gene has CDR1 MNHEY and CDR2 SVGAGI. V lost 2 bases and J lost 8; bases outside the gene matches: 4. This CDR3 is CASSYGLAGLDEQFF. CDR3 DNA: TGTGCCAGCAGTTACGGACTAGCGGGGTTGGATGAGCAGTTCTTC.

V and J are TRBV7-9 and TRBJ2-7; D is perhaps TRBD2 (6 bases). Trimming pared 4 bases from V and 2 bases from J, leaving 24 bases between. The CDR3 covers 18 residues. The germline V gene encodes CDR1 SEHNR and CDR2 FQNEAQ (reference sequence). CDR3 region: CASSSTNLWGGLTYEQYF. The CDR3 region has the DNA TGTGCCAGCAGCTCCACCAACCTCTGGGGAGGCCTAACCTACGAGCAGTACTTC.

V usage is TRBV19 and J usage is TRBJ2-5; 9 nucleotides match TRBD2. The V and J ends lost 3 bases and 4 bases, in that order; junction bases with no gene match: 12. Germline V gene data show CDR1 as LNHDA and CDR2 as SQIVND (reference sequence). CDR3 length: 17 amino acids. DNA for the CDR3: TGTGCCAGTAGTATCCGGCGGGGGGGCCGGTCGCGAGAGACCCAGTACTTC. It is translated as CASSIRRGGRSRETQYF.

The chain uses TRBV2 and TRBJ2-5, with 11 bases aligning to TRBD2. CDR1 is SNHLY and CDR2 is FYNNEI in the germline V gene. The length of the CDR3 is 15 residues. The V segment lost 5 bases and the J segment 3 bases; nucleotides outside the gene matches: 5. CDR3 protein: CASSFQGLAEETQYF. CDR3 coding DNA: TGTGCCAGCAGTTTTCAGGGACTAGCGGAAGAGACCCAGTACTTC.

V and J are TRBV28 and TRBJ1-5; 7 nucleotides align to TRBD1. Trimming at V came to 8 bases and at J to 7 bases, leaving 5 bases not matched to a gene. CDR3 length equals 12 residues. Germline CDR1 is MDHEN and CDR2 is SYDVKM. The CDR3 loop reads CASRQGGQPQHF. The CDR3 nucleotides are TGTGCCAGCCGACAGGGAGGACAGCCCCAGCATTTT. Full variable domain (remainder filled in from reference TRBV28 and TRBJ1-5): DVKVTQSSRYLVKRTGEKVFLECVQDMDHENMFWYRQDPGLGLRLIYFSYDVKMKEKGDIPEGYSVSREKKERFSLILESASTNQTSMYLCASRQGGQPQHFGDGTRLSIL.

Turning to this clone: Other DNA sequences in the same sample also yield this CDR3. This chain connects TRBV24-1 to TRBJ2-1; 15 bases line up with TRBD2. This CDR3 is built from 16 residues. The germline V gene encodes CDR1 KGHDR and CDR2 SFDVKD. V was clipped by 4 bases and J by 6 bases; unmatched bases: 3. CDR3 in amino acids: CATSDPGLAGGNEQFF. Written as DNA, the CDR3 is TGTGCCACCAGTGACCCGGGACTAGCGGGAGGCAATGAGCAGTTCTTC.

The chain employs TRBV28 and TRBJ1-1, with 7 bases fitting TRBD1. Germline V gives CDR1 MDHEN, CDR2 SYDVKM. The CDR3 consists of 15 residues. V dropped 6 bases and J dropped 3; count of bases not matched to a gene: 10. CDR3 sequence reads: CASSTIGGFDTEAFF. CDR3 DNA: TGTGCCAGCAGCACTATAGGGGGCTTCGACACTGAAGCTTTCTTT.

The chain recombines TRBV27 with TRBJ2-6, with a weak D call TRBD1 (6 bases). Trimming pared 2 bases from V and 2 bases from J, leaving 10 bases between. CDR3 length: 16 amino acids. Germline V gives CDR1 MNHEY, CDR2 SMNVEV (reference sequence). For the CDR3, the DNA is TGTGCCAGCAGTTTAGGACAGCCGGCTGGGGCCAACGTCCTGACTTTC. It codes for CASSLGQPAGANVLTF. The full variable domain, its missing parts supplied by reference TRBV27 and TRBJ2-6, is EAQVTQNPRYLITVTGKKLTVTCSQNMNHEYMSWYRQDPGLGLRQIYYSMNVEVTDKGDVPEGYKVSRKEKRNFPLILESPSPNQTSLYFCASSLGQPAGANVLTFGAGSRLTVL.

The J gene is TRBJ1-4, the V gene TRBV5-1; TRBD1 agrees at 9 bases. CDR3 length: 15 amino acids. The germline V gene has CDR1 SGHRS and CDR2 YFSETQ. V trimming: 3 bases; J trimming: 7 bases; junction bases outside the gene matches: 7. The CDR3 reads CASSSGTGRGEKLFF. CDR3 nucleotide sequence: TGCGCCAGCAGCTCCGGGACAGGGAGGGGTGAAAAACTGTTTTTT.

This clone was detected only a few times. The chain has TRBV27 and TRBJ2-1; 12 bases fit TRBD2. This CDR3 is built from 16 residues. Germline lookup yields CDR1 MNHEY and CDR2 SMNVEV (reference sequence). After removal of 4 bases from V and 6 bases from J, the junction contained 7 bases not matched to a gene. CDR3 sequence (DNA): TGTGCCAGCAGTTCTCCGCTGACTAGCGGGAGCAATGAGCAGTTCTTC. This translates into CASSSPLTSGSNEQFF.

The chain recombines TRBV15 with TRBJ2-1, with TRBD2 identical over 12 bases. The ends lost 1 base at V and 6 bases at J; junction bases unmatched: 4. This CDR3 contains 16 residues. Germline V gene lookup returns CDR1 LNHNV and CDR2 YYDKDF (reference sequence). The CDR3 DNA sequence: TGTGCCACCAGCAGAGCGCTAGCGGGAGGGAGCAATGAGCAGTTCTTC. This codes for CATSRALAGGSNEQFF.

The CDR3 region is CASSQPGTNGELFF. The CDR3 coding sequence is TGCGCCAGCAGCCAGCCCGGGACTAACGGGGAGCTGTTTTTT. This chain joins TRBV4-1 and TRBJ2-2; TRBD2 matches at 7 bases. This CDR3 has 14 residues. CDR1 MGHRA and CDR2 YSYEKL come from the germline V gene. The J segment lost 7 bases and the V segment lost 3 bases, leaving 5 bases of the junction unmatched.

J is TRBJ2-3 and V is TRBV29-1; the match to TRBD1 covers 9 bases. Germline V lookup: CDR1 SQVTM, CDR2 ANQGSEA. The CDR3 totals 12 residues. The V gene end was trimmed by 7 bases and the J gene end by 6 bases; junction bases not matched to a gene: 5. In nucleotides, the CDR3 is TGCAGCGGCGGACAGGGGAGCGATACGCAGTATTTT. Its translation: CSGGQGSDTQYF.

The chain couples TRBV7-8 to TRBJ2-7, with TRBD1 identical over 8 bases. CDR1 SGHVS and CDR2 FQNEAQ come from the germline V gene. CDR3 length: 16 amino acids. V lost 4 bases, J lost 0 bases, and 8 bases stayed unmatched. The CDR3 region has the DNA TGTGCCAGCAGCTCCCACAGGGGGTTCGACTCCTACGAGCAGTACTTC. Translating gives CASSSHRGFDSYEQYF. Together with reference TRBV7-8 and TRBJ2-7, the CDR3 gives the full variable domain: GAGVSQSPRYKVAKRGQDVALRCDPISGHVSLFWYQQALGQGPEFLTYFQNEAQLDKSGLPSDRFFAERPEGSVSTLKIQRTQQEDSAVYLCASSSHRGFDSYEQYFGPGTRLTVT.